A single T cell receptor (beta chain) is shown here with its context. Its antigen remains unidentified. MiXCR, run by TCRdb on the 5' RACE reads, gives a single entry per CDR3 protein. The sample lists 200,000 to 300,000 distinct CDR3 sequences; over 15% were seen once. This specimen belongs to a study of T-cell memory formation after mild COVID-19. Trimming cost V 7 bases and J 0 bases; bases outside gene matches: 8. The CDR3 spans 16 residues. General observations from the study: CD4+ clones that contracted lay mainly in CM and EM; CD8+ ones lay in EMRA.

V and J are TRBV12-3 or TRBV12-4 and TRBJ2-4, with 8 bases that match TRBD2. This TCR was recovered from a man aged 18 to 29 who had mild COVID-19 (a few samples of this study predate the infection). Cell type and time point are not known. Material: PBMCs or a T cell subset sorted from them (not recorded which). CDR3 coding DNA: TGTGCCAGCACCAACCCGAGCGGGGGAGCCAAAAACATTCAGTACTTC. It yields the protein CASTNPSGGAKNIQYF.